This entry features one T cell receptor (beta chain) sequence. Sequenced by immunoSEQ multiplex PCR; TCRdb stores in-frame clones only, minus some. The sample consists of some 300,000 clones, roughly 86% of them appearing once. Germline loops: CDR1 ENHRY, CDR2 SYGVKD. This CDR3 is built from 18 residues. J lost 0 bases, V lost 4 bases, and 9 bases had no gene match. Study members were between 18 and 89 years old and lived in some 26 US regions. Assignments of participants to cohorts depended upon their own reported clinical history. This entry is derived from a study of blood T cell repertoires in COVID-19.

The receptor's source is a woman aged 25 to 39 who had recovered from COVID-19. This chain uses TRBV10-3 with TRBJ1-4, with TRBD1 matching 9 bases. The sequenced material came from PBMCs or T cells enriched from blood (not recorded which). In DNA form, the CDR3 reads TGTGCCATCAGTGGAAACAGGGGGCCCTCCACAACTAATGAAAAACTGTTTTTT. Translating gives CAISGNRGPSTTNEKLFF.